The rows below give T cell receptor beta chains drawn from one sample of a study of blood T cells in healthy people across ages. One entry per CDR3 protein results from TCRdb running MiXCR on the 5' RACE reads. The data show 790,000 or so distinct CDR3 sequences, approximately 53% seen once. The material sequenced was blood. The receptors stem from a man aged 35-49 years in good health. Both conserved end residues are part of each CDR3. Each record gives: clone size, D gene, V gene, J gene, CDR3 protein. A D gene is named only where the DNA matches it firmly. Clone size is shown for a subset of rows, as once, few, many or a class of expanded clone.

abundance: NA
d_gene: TRBD1
v_gene: TRBV6-5
j_gene: TRBJ2-5
CDR3aa: CASSRQGRSQETQYF

abundance: NA
d_gene: NA
v_gene: TRBV28
j_gene: TRBJ1-1
CDR3aa: CASTLDVGGNTEAFF

abundance: NA
d_gene: TRBD1
v_gene: TRBV7-2
j_gene: TRBJ1-1
CDR3aa: CASSPDRGNTEAFF

abundance: few
d_gene: TRBD1
v_gene: TRBV4-2
j_gene: TRBJ2-3
CDR3aa: CASSQGDRFGFTDTQYF

abundance: few
d_gene: NA
v_gene: TRBV29-1
j_gene: TRBJ2-7
CDR3aa: CSVLRGVPTYEQYF

abundance: NA
d_gene: TRBD2
v_gene: TRBV7-6
j_gene: TRBJ2-7
CDR3aa: CASSLGRGDSYEQYF

abundance: NA
d_gene: TRBD2
v_gene: TRBV28
j_gene: TRBJ2-1
CDR3aa: CASSEPGLAGEDLLLNEQFF

abundance: few
d_gene: NA
v_gene: TRBV7-9
j_gene: TRBJ2-1
CDR3aa: CASSSGYIGEQFF

abundance: NA
d_gene: NA
v_gene: TRBV20-1
j_gene: TRBJ2-4
CDR3aa: CSARDPVGTLVEQYF

abundance: NA
d_gene: TRBD2
v_gene: TRBV7-9
j_gene: TRBJ2-3
CDR3aa: CASSKAGGTCTDTQYF

abundance: NA
d_gene: TRBD2
v_gene: TRBV4-2
j_gene: TRBJ2-3
CDR3aa: CASSQSPGLAGSDTQYF

abundance: NA
d_gene: NA
v_gene: TRBV7-2
j_gene: NA
CDR3aa: CASSLARGGVGTQYF

abundance: few
d_gene: NA
v_gene: TRBV5-1
j_gene: TRBJ2-7
CDR3aa: CASSFNTGTYEQYF

abundance: few
d_gene: NA
v_gene: TRBV5-1
j_gene: TRBJ2-5
CDR3aa: CASSPSRSGAGGRETQYF

abundance: NA
d_gene: TRBD2
v_gene: TRBV7-6
j_gene: TRBJ2-1
CDR3aa: CASSLQPLLAGVAYNEQFF

abundance: NA
d_gene: NA
v_gene: TRBV10-3
j_gene: TRBJ1-3
CDR3aa: CAISERSSGNTIYF

abundance: NA
d_gene: NA
v_gene: TRBV6-2/TRBV6-3
j_gene: TRBJ2-3
CDR3aa: CASSWSLGYQNTQYF

abundance: NA
d_gene: NA
v_gene: TRBV6-2/TRBV6-3
j_gene: TRBJ1-5
CDR3aa: CASNVGSNQPQHF

abundance: NA
d_gene: TRBD1
v_gene: TRBV7-8
j_gene: TRBJ2-2
CDR3aa: CASSSGDRTLQSPSNTGELFF

abundance: NA
d_gene: NA
v_gene: TRBV5-5
j_gene: TRBJ1-5
CDR3aa: CASSMDGGVGLGQPQHF

abundance: NA
d_gene: NA
v_gene: TRBV4-3
j_gene: TRBJ2-1
CDR3aa: CASSYRDWAYNEQFF

abundance: NA
d_gene: NA
v_gene: TRBV5-1
j_gene: TRBJ2-4
CDR3aa: CASSLAGGGNIQYF

abundance: NA
d_gene: NA
v_gene: TRBV28
j_gene: TRBJ2-7
CDR3aa: CASGTDYEQYF

abundance: few
d_gene: NA
v_gene: TRBV19
j_gene: TRBJ2-7
CDR3aa: CASSFARDRDEQYF

abundance: few
d_gene: NA
v_gene: TRBV14
j_gene: TRBJ2-3
CDR3aa: CASSQVPRGDTQYF

abundance: few
d_gene: NA
v_gene: TRBV29-1
j_gene: TRBJ2-5
CDR3aa: CSVEAPGAQEETQYF